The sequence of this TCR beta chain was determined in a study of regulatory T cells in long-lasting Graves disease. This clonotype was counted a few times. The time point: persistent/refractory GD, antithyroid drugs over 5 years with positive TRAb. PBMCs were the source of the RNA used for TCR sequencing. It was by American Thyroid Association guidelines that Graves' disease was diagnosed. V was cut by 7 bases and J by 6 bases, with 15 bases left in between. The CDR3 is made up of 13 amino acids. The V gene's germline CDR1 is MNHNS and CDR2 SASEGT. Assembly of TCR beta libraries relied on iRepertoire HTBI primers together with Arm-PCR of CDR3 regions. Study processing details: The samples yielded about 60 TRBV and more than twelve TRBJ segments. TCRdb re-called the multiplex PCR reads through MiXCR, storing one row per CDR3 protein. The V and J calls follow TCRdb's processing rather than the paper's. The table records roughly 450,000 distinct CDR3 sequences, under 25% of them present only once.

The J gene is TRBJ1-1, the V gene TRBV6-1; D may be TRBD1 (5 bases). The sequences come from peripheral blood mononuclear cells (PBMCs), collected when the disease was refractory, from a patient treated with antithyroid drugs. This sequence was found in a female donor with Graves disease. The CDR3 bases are TGTGCCAGCAACTCGGGGGGTTATTCTGAAGCTTTCTTT. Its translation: CASNSGGYSEAFF.